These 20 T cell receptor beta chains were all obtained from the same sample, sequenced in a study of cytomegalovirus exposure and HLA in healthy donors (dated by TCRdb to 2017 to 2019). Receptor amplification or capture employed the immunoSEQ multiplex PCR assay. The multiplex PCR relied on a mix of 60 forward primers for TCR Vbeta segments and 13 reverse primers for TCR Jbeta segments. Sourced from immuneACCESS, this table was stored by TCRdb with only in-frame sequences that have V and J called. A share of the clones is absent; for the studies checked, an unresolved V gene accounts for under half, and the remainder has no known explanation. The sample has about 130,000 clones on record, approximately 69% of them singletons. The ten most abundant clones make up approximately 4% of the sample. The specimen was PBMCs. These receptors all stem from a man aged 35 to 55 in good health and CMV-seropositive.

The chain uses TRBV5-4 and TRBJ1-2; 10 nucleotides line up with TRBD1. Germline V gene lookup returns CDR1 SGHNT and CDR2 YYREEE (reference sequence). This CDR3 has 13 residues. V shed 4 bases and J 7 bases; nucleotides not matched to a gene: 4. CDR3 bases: TGTGCCAGCAGCCGTGGGACAGGGGTTGGCTACACCTTC. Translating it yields CASSRGTGVGYTF.

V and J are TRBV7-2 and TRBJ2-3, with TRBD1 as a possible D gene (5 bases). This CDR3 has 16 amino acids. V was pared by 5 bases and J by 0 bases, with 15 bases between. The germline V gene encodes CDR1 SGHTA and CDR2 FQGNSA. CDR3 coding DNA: TGTGCCAGCAGCCCGTGGCGGACATCTAGCACAGATACGCAGTATTTT. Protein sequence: CASSPWRTSSTDTQYF.

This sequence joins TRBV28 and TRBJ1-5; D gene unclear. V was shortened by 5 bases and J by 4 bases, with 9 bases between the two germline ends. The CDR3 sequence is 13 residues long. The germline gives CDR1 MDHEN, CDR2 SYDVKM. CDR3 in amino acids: CASSKAGNQPQHF. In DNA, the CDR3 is TGTGCCAGCAGTAAGGCCGGGAATCAGCCCCAGCATTTT.

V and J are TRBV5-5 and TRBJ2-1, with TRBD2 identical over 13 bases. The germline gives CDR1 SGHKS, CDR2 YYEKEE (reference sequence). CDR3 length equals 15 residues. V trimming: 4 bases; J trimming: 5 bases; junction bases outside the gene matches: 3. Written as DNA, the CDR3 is TGTGCCAGCAGCGGGACTAGCGGGATCCACAATGAGCAGTTCTTC. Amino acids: CASSGTSGIHNEQFF.

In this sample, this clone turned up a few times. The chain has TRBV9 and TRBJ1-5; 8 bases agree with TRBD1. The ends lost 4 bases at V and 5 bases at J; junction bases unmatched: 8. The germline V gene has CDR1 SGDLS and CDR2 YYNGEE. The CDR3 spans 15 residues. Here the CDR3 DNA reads TGTGCCAGCAGCCGGACAGGGAGTGGGGATCAGCCCCAGCATTTT. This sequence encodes CASSRTGSGDQPQHF.

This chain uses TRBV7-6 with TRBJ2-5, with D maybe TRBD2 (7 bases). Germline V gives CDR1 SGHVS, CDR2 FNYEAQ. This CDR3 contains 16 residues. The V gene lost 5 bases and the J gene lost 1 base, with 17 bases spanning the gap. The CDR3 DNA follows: TGTGCCAGCAGCCCTTCGGGGGGCCTACCCCAAGAGACCCAGTACTTC. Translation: CASSPSGGLPQETQYF.

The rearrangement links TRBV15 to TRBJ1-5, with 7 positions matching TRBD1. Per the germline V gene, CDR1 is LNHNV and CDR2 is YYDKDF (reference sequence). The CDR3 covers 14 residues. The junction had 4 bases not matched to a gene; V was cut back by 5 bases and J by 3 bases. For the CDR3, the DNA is TGTGCCACCAGCGAGGGGGCGGTCAATCAGCCCCAGCATTTT. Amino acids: CATSEGAVNQPQHF.

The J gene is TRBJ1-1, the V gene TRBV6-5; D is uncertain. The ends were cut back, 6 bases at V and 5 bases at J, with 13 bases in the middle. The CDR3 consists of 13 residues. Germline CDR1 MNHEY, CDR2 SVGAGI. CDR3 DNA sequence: TGTGCCAGCAGCTTCCTGAGGCAGACTGAAGCTTTCTTT. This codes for CASSFLRQTEAFF.

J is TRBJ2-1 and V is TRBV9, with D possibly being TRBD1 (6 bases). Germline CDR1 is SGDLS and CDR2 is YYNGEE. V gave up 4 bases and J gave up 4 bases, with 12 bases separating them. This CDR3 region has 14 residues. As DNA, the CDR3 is TGTGCCAGCAGCCCGAGGACAGAATACAATGAGCAGTTCTTC. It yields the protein CASSPRTEYNEQFF.

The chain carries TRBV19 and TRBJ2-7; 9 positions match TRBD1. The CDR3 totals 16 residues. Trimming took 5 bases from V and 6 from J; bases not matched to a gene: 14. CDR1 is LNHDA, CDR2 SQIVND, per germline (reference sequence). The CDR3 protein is CASSRISDRGTGEQYF. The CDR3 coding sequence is TGTGCCAGTAGTCGTATCTCGGACAGGGGTACCGGCGAGCAGTACTTC.

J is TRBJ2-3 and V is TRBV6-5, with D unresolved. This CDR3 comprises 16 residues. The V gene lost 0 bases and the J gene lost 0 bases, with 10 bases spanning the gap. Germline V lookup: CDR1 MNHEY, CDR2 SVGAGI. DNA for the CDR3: TGTGCCAGCAGTTACTCGCGCACCTCTAGCACAGATACGCAGTATTTT. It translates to CASSYSRTSSTDTQYF.

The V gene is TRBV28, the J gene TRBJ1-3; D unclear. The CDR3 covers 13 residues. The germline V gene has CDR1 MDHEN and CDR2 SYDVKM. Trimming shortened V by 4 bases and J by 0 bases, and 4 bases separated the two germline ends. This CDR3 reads CASSYNSGNTIYF. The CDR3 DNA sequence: TGTGCCAGCAGTTATAACTCTGGAAACACCATATATTTT.

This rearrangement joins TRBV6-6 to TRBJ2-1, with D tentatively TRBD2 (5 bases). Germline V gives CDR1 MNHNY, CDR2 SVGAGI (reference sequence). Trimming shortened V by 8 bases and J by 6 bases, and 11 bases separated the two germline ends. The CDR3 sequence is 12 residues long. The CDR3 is CASGGPLNEQFF. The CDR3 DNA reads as TGTGCCAGCGGAGGACCCCTCAATGAGCAGTTCTTC.

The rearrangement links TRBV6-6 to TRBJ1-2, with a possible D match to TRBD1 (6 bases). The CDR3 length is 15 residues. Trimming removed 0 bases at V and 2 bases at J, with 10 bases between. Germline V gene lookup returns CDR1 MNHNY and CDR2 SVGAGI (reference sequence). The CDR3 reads CASSYSGALNYGYTF. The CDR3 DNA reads TGTGCCAGCAGTTACTCGGGGGCTCTGAACTATGGCTACACCTTC.

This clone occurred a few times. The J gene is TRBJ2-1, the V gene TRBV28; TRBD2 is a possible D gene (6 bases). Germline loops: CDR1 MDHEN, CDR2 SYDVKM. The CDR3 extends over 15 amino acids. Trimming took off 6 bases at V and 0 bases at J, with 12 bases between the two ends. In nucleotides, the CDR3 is TGTGCCAGCAGACCCGGGAGCCACTCCTACAATGAGCAGTTCTTC. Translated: CASRPGSHSYNEQFF.

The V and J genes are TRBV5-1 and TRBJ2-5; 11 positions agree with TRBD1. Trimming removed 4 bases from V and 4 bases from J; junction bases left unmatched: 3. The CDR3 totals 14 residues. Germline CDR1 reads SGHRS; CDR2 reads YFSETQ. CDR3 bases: TGCGCCAGCAGCCGGACAGGGGGCCCAGAGACCCAGTACTTC. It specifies CASSRTGGPETQYF.

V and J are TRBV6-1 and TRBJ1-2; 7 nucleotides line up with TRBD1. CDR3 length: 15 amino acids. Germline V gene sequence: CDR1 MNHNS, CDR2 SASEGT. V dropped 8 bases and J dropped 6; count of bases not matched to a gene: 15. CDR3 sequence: CASGRQGRNLDGYTF. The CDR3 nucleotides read TGTGCCAGCGGCAGACAGGGAAGAAATCTTGATGGCTACACCTTC.

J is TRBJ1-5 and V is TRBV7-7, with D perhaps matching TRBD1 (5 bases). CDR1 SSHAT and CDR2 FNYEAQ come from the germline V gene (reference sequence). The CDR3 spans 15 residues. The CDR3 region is CAWVFGGDPDQPQHF. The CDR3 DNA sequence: TGTGCATGGGTATTTGGAGGGGACCCTGATCAGCCCCAGCATTTT.

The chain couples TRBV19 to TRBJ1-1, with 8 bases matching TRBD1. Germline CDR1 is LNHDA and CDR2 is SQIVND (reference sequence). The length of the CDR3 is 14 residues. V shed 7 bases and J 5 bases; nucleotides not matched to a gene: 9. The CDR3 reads CASTVDRGRTEAFF. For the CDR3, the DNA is TGTGCCAGTACGGTCGACAGGGGTAGGACTGAAGCTTTCTTT.

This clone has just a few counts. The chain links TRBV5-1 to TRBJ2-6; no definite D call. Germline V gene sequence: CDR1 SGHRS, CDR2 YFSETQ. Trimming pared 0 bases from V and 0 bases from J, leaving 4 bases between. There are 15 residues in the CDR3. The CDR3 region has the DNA TGCGCCAGCAGCTTGGGAGTCTCTGGGGCCAACGTCCTGACTTTC. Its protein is CASSLGVSGANVLTF.